This T cell receptor beta chain originates from a study of blood T cell repertoires in COVID-19. TCRdb's copy holds only in-frame clones and misses some; the assay was immunoSEQ multiplex PCR. The sample yields under 40,000 clones, around 86% seen once. Germline CDR1 SEHNR, CDR2 FQNEAQ (reference sequence). The V gene end was trimmed by 1 base and the J gene end by 2 bases; junction bases not matched to a gene: 9. The CDR3 has 17 residues. The origin of this receptor is a man aged 55-75 years with active COVID-19. Sequenced material: peripheral blood. The V gene is TRBV7-9, the J gene TRBJ2-7, with 9 bases lining up with TRBD1. This CDR3 is CASSLGYGTGLPYEQYF. The CDR3 region has the DNA TGTGCCAGCAGCTTAGGATATGGGACAGGGTTGCCCTACGAGCAGTACTTC. Looking up the rest from reference TRBV7-9 and TRBJ2-7 gives the full variable domain: DTGVSQNPRHKITKRGQNVTFRCDPISEHNRLYWYRQTLGQGPEFLTYFQNEAQLEKSRLLSDRFSAERPKGSFSTLEIQRTEQGDSAMYLCASSLGYGTGLPYEQYFGPGTRLTVT.